This T cell receptor beta chain was recorded in a study of Graves' ophthalmopathy and Graves' hyperthyroidism. On the study more broadly: Stable hyperthyroidism was defined by absence of ophthalmopathy within 18 months of follow-up.

Using RNA transcripts, the TCR beta CDR3 regions were amplified. HTBI primers served in a first-round RT-PCR, which a second-round multiplex PCR followed. TCRdb processed the multiplex PCR reads anew with MiXCR; each CDR3 protein has one entry. The table has 560,000 or so distinct CDR3 sequences, less than 45% seen once; the top ten hold less than 4.5%. V shed 1 base and J shed 1 base, with 7 bases lying between them. Germline-derived CDR1 and CDR2 are SGHDN and FVKESK. The CDR3 is 14 residues long. This clonotype was recorded many times. Its antigen is not known. The study excluded patients with other autoimmune diseases, uncontrolled infections, pregnancy or lactation. Orbital computed tomography, together with clinical symptoms, serum thyroxine, TRAb and thyroid ultrasound, was used for diagnosis. The study's findings and limits: For predicting ophthalmopathy progression, the model had 70.59% sensitivity and roughly 76% specificity.

This clonotype was sampled from an adult man with Graves' hyperthyroidism. The sequenced material came from peripheral blood or thyroid tissue (not recorded which). The V and J genes are TRBV14 and TRBJ2-5; D uncertain. DNA for the CDR3: TGTGCCAGCAGCCAAGTAGCTAGCCAAGAGACCCAGTACTTC. Protein product: CASSQVASQETQYF.